This passage covers 9 T cell receptor beta chains from one sample sequenced in a study of blood T cell repertoires in COVID-19. Data came from immunoSEQ multiplex PCR; TCRdb stores just in-frame clones and leaves some out. The sample includes 35,000 to 50,000 clones, 80% to 90% seen only once; the top ten take approximately 9.1%. The sequencing input was peripheral blood. Receptors originate from a man in his sixties in a cohort sampled during active COVID-19.

The V gene is TRBV5-6, the J gene TRBJ1-1; 10 bases agree with TRBD1. Germline V gives CDR1 SGHDT, CDR2 YYEEEE. The trim removed 4 bases at V and 5 bases at J, leaving 5 bases unmatched. CDR3 size: 14 residues. The CDR3 nucleotides read TGTGCCAGCAGCCTTGGACAGGGGGGAACTGAAGCTTTCTTT. Translating it yields CASSLGQGGTEAFF.

The chain employs TRBV28 and TRBJ2-1; possible D gene TRBD2, 6 bases. V was clipped by 4 bases and J by 15 bases, with 16 bases between them. Germline V gene data show CDR1 as MDHEN and CDR2 as SYDVKM. CDR3 size: 12 residues. CDR3 protein: CASSSGTPERFF. CDR3 DNA sequence: TGTGCCAGCAGTTCCGGGACTCCCGAACGGTTCTTC.

The DNA of the CDR3 is TGCAGTGCCCCGGACAGACCTCGCTACACCTTC. Its protein product is CSAPDRPRYTF. The chain is built from TRBV20-1 and TRBJ1-2, with a possible D match to TRBD1 (6 bases). Germline V gene sequence: CDR1 DFQATT, CDR2 SNEGSKA (reference sequence). V was pared by 6 bases and J by 9 bases, with 14 bases between. CDR3 length: 11 residues.

V is TRBV30 and J is TRBJ1-2; D ambiguous. Per germline, CDR1 GTSNPN and CDR2 SVGIG (reference sequence). The V and J ends lost 4 bases and 6 bases respectively, with 9 bases between them. The length of the CDR3 is 11 residues. Here the CDR3 reads CAWKPHHGYTF. CDR3 sequence (DNA): TGTGCCTGGAAGCCGCATCATGGCTACACCTTC.

This chain connects TRBV4-3 to TRBJ2-2; D remains ambiguous. The CDR3 covers 14 residues. Germline-derived CDR1 and CDR2 are LGHNA and YSLEER. V was cut by 3 bases and J by 6 bases, with 11 bases left in between. The chain's CDR3 is CASSQIPLAGELFF. In DNA, the CDR3 is TGCGCCAGCAGCCAGATCCCACTGGCCGGGGAGCTGTTTTTT.

This sequence joins TRBV24-1 and TRBJ1-2; D is perhaps TRBD1 (5 bases). V dropped 2 bases and J dropped 8 bases, with 20 bases sitting between them. The germline V gene has CDR1 KGHDR and CDR2 SFDVKD. This CDR3 comprises 16 residues. Written as DNA, the CDR3 is TGTGCCACCAGTGATTCCTACCGGGACCCGGGAGAGGGCTACACCTTC. This translates into CATSDSYRDPGEGYTF.

The chain uses TRBV5-1 and TRBJ1-1; D is undetermined. The CDR3 is made up of 11 amino acids. Trimming took off 0 bases at V and 10 bases at J, with 7 bases between the two ends. Germline V gene sequence: CDR1 SGHRS, CDR2 YFSETQ. The CDR3 DNA is TGCGCCAGCAGCTTGGGACTCCGAGCTTTCTTT. Protein product: CASSLGLRAFF. The whole variable domain, remainder taken from reference TRBV5-1 and TRBJ1-1, is KAGVTQTPRYLIKTRGQQVTLSCSPISGHRSVSWYQQTPGQGLQFLFEYFSETQRNKGNFPGRFSGRQFSNSRSEMNVSTLELGDSALYLCASSLGLRAFFGQGTRLTVV.

The rearrangement uses TRBV5-1 and TRBJ2-2, with D uncertain. V dropped 4 bases and J dropped 2 bases, with 3 bases sitting between them. This CDR3 has 12 residues. Germline CDR1 and CDR2: SGHRS and YFSETQ. CDR3 sequence: CASSLNTGELFF. CDR3 nucleotide sequence: TGCGCCAGCAGCCTAAACACCGGGGAGCTGTTTTTT. The complete variable domain, with remaining parts taken from reference TRBV5-1 and TRBJ2-2, reads KAGVTQTPRYLIKTRGQQVTLSCSPISGHRSVSWYQQTPGQGLQFLFEYFSETQRNKGNFPGRFSGRQFSNSRSEMNVSTLELGDSALYLCASSLNTGELFFGEGSRLTVL.

The rearrangement links TRBV29-1 to TRBJ1-5; tentative D call: TRBD1 (5 bases). The CDR3 is 15 residues long. Germline values: CDR1 SQVTM, CDR2 ANQGSEA. Trimming stripped 7 bases from V and 1 base from J, with 17 bases between. CDR3 sequence reads: CSARVREGSNQPQHF. CDR3 DNA sequence: TGCAGCGCCAGGGTGCGGGAGGGGAGCAATCAGCCCCAGCATTTT. Based on the CDR3 plus reference TRBV29-1 and TRBJ1-5, the full variable domain is SAVISQKPSRDICQRGTSLTIQCQVDSQVTMMFWYRQQPGQSLTLIATANQGSEATYESGFVIDKFPISRPNLTFSTLTVSNMSPEDSSIYLCSARVREGSNQPQHFGDGTRLSIL.